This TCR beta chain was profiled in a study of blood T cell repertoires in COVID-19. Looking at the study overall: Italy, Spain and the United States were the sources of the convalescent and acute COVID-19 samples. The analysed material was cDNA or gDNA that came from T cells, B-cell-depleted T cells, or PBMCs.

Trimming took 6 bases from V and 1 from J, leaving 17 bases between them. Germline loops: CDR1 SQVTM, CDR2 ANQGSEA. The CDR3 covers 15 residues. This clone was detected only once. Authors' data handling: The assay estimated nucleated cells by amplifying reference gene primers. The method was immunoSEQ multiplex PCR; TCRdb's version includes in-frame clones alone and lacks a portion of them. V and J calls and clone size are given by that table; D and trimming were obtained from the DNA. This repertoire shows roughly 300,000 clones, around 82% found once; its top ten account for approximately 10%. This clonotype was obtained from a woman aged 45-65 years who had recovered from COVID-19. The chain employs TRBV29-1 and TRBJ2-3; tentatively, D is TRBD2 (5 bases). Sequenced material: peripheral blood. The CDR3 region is CSVASQGLGTDTQYF. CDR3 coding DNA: TGCAGCGTCGCTAGCCAAGGACTGGGCACAGATACGCAGTATTTT.